The 21 T cell receptor beta chains below were found in one sample sequenced in a study of blood T cell repertoires in COVID-19. Data came from immunoSEQ multiplex PCR; TCRdb stores just in-frame clones and leaves some out. Of about 320,000 clones detected, under 90% appear once; the ten largest clones hold around 10%. Sequencing was performed on peripheral blood. These receptors all come from a young woman with COVID-19, enrolled during active disease.

The CDR3 region has the DNA TGTGCCAGCTCACCACTCGGGACAGCAACGAACACCGGGGAGCTGTTTTTT. The encoded protein is CASSPLGTATNTGELFF. This chain links TRBV18 with TRBJ2-2; 7 bases line up with TRBD1. The CDR3 spans 17 residues. Unmatched junction bases numbered 5, after V lost 1 base and J lost 0 bases. The germline gives CDR1 KGHSH, CDR2 LQKENI. The entire variable domain, with the rest obtained from reference TRBV18 and TRBJ2-2, is as follows: NAGVMQNPRHLVRRRGQEARLRCSPMKGHSHVYWYRQLPEEGLKFMVYLQKENIIDESGMPKERFSAEFPKEGPSILRIQQVVRGDSAAYFCASSPLGTATNTGELFFGEGSRLTVL.

V usage is TRBV13 and J usage is TRBJ1-2; no clear D. With 3 bases removed from V and 3 bases from J, the gap between germline ends came to 17 bases. Germline-derived CDR1 and CDR2 are PRHDT and FYEKMQ (reference sequence). The CDR3 runs to 16 residues. In DNA, the CDR3 is TGTGCCAGCAGCTTCACTCGGGGTAGCCCTTACTATGGCTACACCTTC. Translation: CASSFTRGSPYYGYTF.

The CDR3 DNA sequence: TGTGCCAGCAGTCGACAGGGTCCTGAAGCTTTCTTT. Its translation is CASSRQGPEAFF. V and J are TRBV28 and TRBJ1-1, with 7 bases that match TRBD1. The CDR3 spans 12 residues. In germline, CDR1 is MDHEN, CDR2 SYDVKM. J lost 6 bases, V lost 5 bases, and 3 bases had no gene match.

V is TRBV27 and J is TRBJ2-7, with 9 nucleotides matching TRBD1. Germline values: CDR1 MNHEY, CDR2 SMNVEV (reference sequence). The CDR3 has 14 amino acids. J gave up 5 bases and V 4 bases, and 6 bases lay outside the gene matches. The CDR3 protein is CASSSTDRGDEQYF. In DNA form, the CDR3 reads TGTGCCAGCAGTTCCACGGACAGGGGTGACGAGCAGTACTTC.

V usage is TRBV5-1 and J usage is TRBJ2-1; TRBD2 is a possible D gene (5 bases). V was pared by 3 bases and J by 4 bases, with 14 bases between. The CDR3 is made up of 15 amino acids. Germline values: CDR1 SGHRS, CDR2 YFSETQ. This CDR3 reads CASSWAAGQYNEQFF. CDR3 in DNA: TGCGCCAGCAGCTGGGCGGCGGGTCAGTACAATGAGCAGTTCTTC.

The V and J genes are TRBV4-1 and TRBJ2-7; a possible D gene is TRBD2 (5 bases). The V end was cut by 4 bases, the J end by 5 bases, with 18 bases between. The V gene's germline CDR1 is MGHRA and CDR2 YSYEKL. This CDR3 contains 15 residues. CDR3 region: CASSLTGLLEDEQYF. The DNA of the CDR3 is TGCGCCAGCAGCCTCACCGGACTCCTGGAGGACGAGCAGTACTTC.

The gene calls are TRBV18 and TRBJ2-7; the match to TRBD2 covers 11 bases. The V gene's germline CDR1 is KGHSH and CDR2 LQKENI. The CDR3 contains 14 residues. Trimming at V came to 4 bases and at J to 6 bases, leaving 5 bases not matched to a gene. The CDR3 DNA sequence: TGTGCCAGCTCACAACTAGCGGGGGAAGGCGAGCAGTACTTC. Translated, it gives CASSQLAGEGEQYF.

J is TRBJ2-2 and V is TRBV5-1; 10 bases line up with TRBD1. The junction had 6 bases not matched to a gene; V was cut back by 5 bases and J by 5 bases. Germline CDR1 reads SGHRS; CDR2 reads YFSETQ. The CDR3 sequence is 15 residues long. The CDR3 loop is CASRSWTGGTGELFF. CDR3 bases: TGCGCCAGCAGGTCATGGACAGGGGGGACCGGGGAGCTGTTTTTT.

The gene calls are TRBV7-9 and TRBJ2-3; 13 bases line up with TRBD2. The V gene end was trimmed by 6 bases and the J gene end by 5 bases; junction bases not matched to a gene: 5. CDR3 length equals 15 residues. The V gene's germline CDR1 is SEHNR and CDR2 FQNEAQ (reference sequence). In DNA form, the CDR3 reads TGTGCCAGCAGGGGGACTAGCGGGGCCCAAGATACGCAGTATTTT. Its protein product is CASRGTSGAQDTQYF.

This clone occurred once. The chain couples TRBV11-2 to TRBJ1-6; 10 bases line up with TRBD1. CDR1 is SGHAT, CDR2 FQNNGV, per germline. V shed 5 bases, J shed 10 bases, and the junction held 8 bases outside the gene matches. The CDR3 extends over 15 amino acids. CDR3 region: CASSLRQGANSPLHF. The DNA for the CDR3 is TGTGCCAGCAGCCTTAGACAGGGGGCTAACTCACCCCTCCACTTT.

In DNA, the CDR3 is TGTGCCAGCAGACTAATGACAGGGGTCGGGGGCACTGAAGCTTTCTTT. It codes for CASRLMTGVGGTEAFF. The rearrangement links TRBV5-6 to TRBJ1-1; TRBD1 matches 8 bases. The CDR3 totals 16 residues. Per the germline V gene, CDR1 is SGHDT and CDR2 is YYEEEE. V lost 5 bases, J lost 4 bases, and 13 bases stayed unmatched.

This chain joins TRBV5-1 and TRBJ2-7, with 9 positions matching TRBD2. There are 14 residues in the CDR3. V gave up 3 bases and J gave up 3 bases; unmatched junction bases: 4. The germline gives CDR1 SGHRS, CDR2 YFSETQ. This CDR3 is CASSSSGGIYEQYF. The CDR3 coding sequence is TGCGCCAGCAGCTCCAGCGGGGGGATCTACGAGCAGTACTTC.

The chain has TRBV18 and TRBJ2-7; the D gene is possibly TRBD2 (6 bases). CDR1 is KGHSH and CDR2 is LQKENI in the germline V gene. The CDR3 spans 15 residues. V was shortened by 2 bases and J by 2 bases, with 13 bases between the two germline ends. CDR3 sequence reads: CASSPELLATYEQYF. CDR3 nucleotides: TGTGCCAGCTCACCAGAACTCCTAGCGACCTACGAGCAGTACTTC.

The chain's CDR3 is CASRRYTGTGVYSNQPQHF. CDR3 in DNA: TGTGCCAGTAGGAGATATACCGGGACAGGGGTATATAGCAATCAGCCCCAGCATTTT. The V gene is TRBV19, the J gene TRBJ1-5, with 10 bases fitting TRBD1. CDR3 length: 19 residues. Germline assignment: CDR1 LNHDA and CDR2 SQIVND (reference sequence). Trimming removed 6 bases from V and 0 bases from J; junction bases left unmatched: 14.

This clone has just one count. CDR3 sequence (DNA): TGCGCCAGCAGACTGACAGGGGGAGAGGCAAACACCATATATTTT. Translating gives CASRLTGGEANTIYF. The gene calls are TRBV5-1 and TRBJ1-3; 9 bases match TRBD1. The germline gives CDR1 SGHRS, CDR2 YFSETQ. V shed 5 bases, J shed 6 bases, and the junction held 9 bases outside the gene matches. CDR3 length equals 15 residues.

V and J are TRBV3-1 (or the pseudogene TRBV3-2) and TRBJ2-4; D perhaps matches TRBD1 (5 bases). V was pared by 0 bases and J by 14 bases, with 23 bases between. CDR3 size: 16 residues. Germline V CDR1 and CDR2: LGHDT, YNNKEL (reference sequence). The CDR3 spells CASSQDGRWGPRFKYF. The CDR3 DNA reads TGTGCCAGCAGCCAAGACGGCCGATGGGGCCCCCGATTTAAGTACTTC.

This clone was recorded only once. The V call is TRBV11-3, the J call TRBJ2-7, with D perhaps matching TRBD1 (5 bases). CDR1 is SGHNT, CDR2 YENEEA, per germline. V was shortened by 7 bases and J by 3 bases, with 13 bases between the two germline ends. This CDR3 comprises 13 residues. The CDR3 nucleotides are TGTGCCAGCAAGGGGCCTGGGGACTACGAGCAGTACTTC. This encodes CASKGPGDYEQYF.

This chain connects TRBV29-1 to TRBJ1-1; the D gene is possibly TRBD1 (6 bases). The V and J ends lost 6 bases and 0 bases respectively, with 14 bases between them. The CDR3 consists of 14 residues. CDR1 and CDR2 (germline): SQVTM, ANQGSEA. CDR3 nucleotides: TGCAGCGTGACCCGGACAGTCATGAACACTGAAGCTTTCTTT. This translates into CSVTRTVMNTEAFF.

Here the CDR3 reads CASSPRQGNYEQYF. The CDR3 DNA reads as TGTGCCAGCAGTCCGAGACAGGGAAACTACGAGCAGTACTTC. V and J are TRBV27 and TRBJ2-7; 7 bases line up with TRBD1. The CDR3 sequence is 14 residues long. Trimming cost V 5 bases and J 3 bases; bases outside gene matches: 7. CDR1 is MNHEY, CDR2 SMNVEV, per germline (reference sequence).

V is TRBV19 and J is TRBJ2-3, with a weak D call TRBD1 (6 bases). In germline, CDR1 is LNHDA, CDR2 SQIVND (reference sequence). The CDR3 is made up of 15 amino acids. V was cut by 4 bases and J by 0 bases, with 11 bases left in between. CDR3 region: CASSKTGISTDTQYF. CDR3 bases: TGTGCCAGTAGTAAGACAGGAATTAGCACAGATACGCAGTATTTT.

The rearrangement uses TRBV19 and TRBJ1-5; tentatively, D is TRBD1 (6 bases). The ends were cut back, 2 bases at V and 0 bases at J, with 8 bases in the middle. The germline CDR1 and CDR2 sequences are LNHDA and SQIVND (reference sequence). CDR3 length: 15 amino acids. The CDR3 is CASSIFRGSNQPQHF. Here the CDR3 DNA reads TGTGCCAGTAGTATATTCAGGGGTAGCAATCAGCCCCAGCATTTT.